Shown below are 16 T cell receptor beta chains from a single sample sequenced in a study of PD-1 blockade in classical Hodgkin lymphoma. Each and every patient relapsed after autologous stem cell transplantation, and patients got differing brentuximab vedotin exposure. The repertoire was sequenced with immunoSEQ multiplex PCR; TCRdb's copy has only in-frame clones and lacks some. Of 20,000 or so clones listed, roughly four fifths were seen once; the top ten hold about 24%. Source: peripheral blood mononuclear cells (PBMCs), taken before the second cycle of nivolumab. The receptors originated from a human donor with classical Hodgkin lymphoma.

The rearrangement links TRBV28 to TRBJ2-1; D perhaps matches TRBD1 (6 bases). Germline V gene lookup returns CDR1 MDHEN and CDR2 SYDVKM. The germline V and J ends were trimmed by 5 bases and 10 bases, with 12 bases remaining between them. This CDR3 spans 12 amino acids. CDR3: CASSLRQAEQFF. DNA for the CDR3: TGTGCCAGCAGTCTAAGACAGGCCGAGCAGTTCTTC.

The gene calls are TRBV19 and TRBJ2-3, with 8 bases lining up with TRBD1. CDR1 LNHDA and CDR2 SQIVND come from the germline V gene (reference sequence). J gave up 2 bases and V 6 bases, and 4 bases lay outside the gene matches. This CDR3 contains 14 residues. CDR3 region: CASRGTGLTDTQYF. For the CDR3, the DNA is TGTGCCAGTAGGGGGACAGGTCTCACAGATACGCAGTATTTT.

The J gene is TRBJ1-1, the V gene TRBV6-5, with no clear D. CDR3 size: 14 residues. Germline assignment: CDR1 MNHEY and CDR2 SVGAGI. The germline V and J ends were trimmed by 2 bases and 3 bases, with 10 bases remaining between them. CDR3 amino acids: CASSYLHGDTEAFF. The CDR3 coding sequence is TGTGCCAGCAGTTACCTCCACGGCGACACTGAAGCTTTCTTT.

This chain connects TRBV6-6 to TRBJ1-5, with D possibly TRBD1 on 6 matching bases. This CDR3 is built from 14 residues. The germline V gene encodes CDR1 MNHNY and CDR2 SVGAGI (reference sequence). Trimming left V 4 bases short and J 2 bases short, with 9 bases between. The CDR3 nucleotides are TGTGCCAGCAGTTGGGCAGGGGGCAATCAGCCCCAGCATTTT. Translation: CASSWAGGNQPQHF.

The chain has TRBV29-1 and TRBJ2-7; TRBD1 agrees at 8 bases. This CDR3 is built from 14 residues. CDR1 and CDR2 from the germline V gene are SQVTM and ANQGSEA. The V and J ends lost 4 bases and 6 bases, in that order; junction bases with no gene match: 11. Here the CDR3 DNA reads TGCAGCGTTGTAGGTAGACAGGGGAATTTCGAGCAGTACTTC. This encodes CSVVGRQGNFEQYF.

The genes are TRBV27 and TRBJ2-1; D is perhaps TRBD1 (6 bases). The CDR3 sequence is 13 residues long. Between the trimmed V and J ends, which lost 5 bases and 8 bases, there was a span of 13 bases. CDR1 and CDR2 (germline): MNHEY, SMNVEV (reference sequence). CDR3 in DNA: TGTGCCAGCAGTGCCCAACAGGGTTATGAGCAGTTCTTC. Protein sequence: CASSAQQGYEQFF.

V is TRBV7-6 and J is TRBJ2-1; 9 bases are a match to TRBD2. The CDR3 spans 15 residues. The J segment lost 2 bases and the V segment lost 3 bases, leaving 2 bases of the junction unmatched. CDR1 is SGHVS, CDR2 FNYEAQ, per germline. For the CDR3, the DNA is TGTGCCAGCAGCTTTATAGCGGGGGCCTACAATGAGCAGTTCTTC. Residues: CASSFIAGAYNEQFF. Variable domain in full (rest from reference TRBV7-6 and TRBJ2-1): GAGVSQSPRYKVTKRGQDVALRCDPISGHVSLYWYRQALGQGPEFLTYFNYEAQQDKSGLPNDRFSAERPEGSISTLTIQRTEQRDSAMYRCASSFIAGAYNEQFFGPGTRLTVL.

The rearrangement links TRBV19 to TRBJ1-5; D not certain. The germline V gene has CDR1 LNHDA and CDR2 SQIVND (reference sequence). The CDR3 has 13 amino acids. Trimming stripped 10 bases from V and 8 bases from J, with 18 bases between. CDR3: CATDGRSVEPQHF. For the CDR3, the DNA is TGTGCCACGGACGGCAGGTCCGTGGAGCCCCAGCATTTT.

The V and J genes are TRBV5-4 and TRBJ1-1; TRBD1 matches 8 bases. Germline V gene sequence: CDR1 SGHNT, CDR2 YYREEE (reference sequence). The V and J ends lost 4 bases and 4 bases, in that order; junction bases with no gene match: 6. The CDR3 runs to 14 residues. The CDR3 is CASSPNDRGTEAFF. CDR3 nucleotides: TGTGCCAGCAGCCCCAATGACAGGGGCACTGAAGCTTTCTTT.

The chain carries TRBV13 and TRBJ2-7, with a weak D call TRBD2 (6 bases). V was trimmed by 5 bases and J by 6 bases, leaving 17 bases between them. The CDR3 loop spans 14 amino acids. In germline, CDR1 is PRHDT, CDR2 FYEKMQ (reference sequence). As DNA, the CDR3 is TGTGCCAGCAGCCCCCGTGAGCGGGTGAGCGAGCAGTACTTC. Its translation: CASSPRERVSEQYF.

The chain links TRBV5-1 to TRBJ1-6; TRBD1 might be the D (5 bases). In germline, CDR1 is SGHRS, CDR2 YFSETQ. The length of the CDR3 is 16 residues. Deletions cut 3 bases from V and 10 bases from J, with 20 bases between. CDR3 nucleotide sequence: TGCGCCAGCAGCTCCCTCCGGGACGGTGGTCGATCACCCCTCCACTTT. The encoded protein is CASSSLRDGGRSPLHF. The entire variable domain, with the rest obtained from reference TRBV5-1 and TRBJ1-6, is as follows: KAGVTQTPRYLIKTRGQQVTLSCSPISGHRSVSWYQQTPGQGLQFLFEYFSETQRNKGNFPGRFSGRQFSNSRSEMNVSTLELGDSALYLCASSSLRDGGRSPLHFGNGTRLTVT.

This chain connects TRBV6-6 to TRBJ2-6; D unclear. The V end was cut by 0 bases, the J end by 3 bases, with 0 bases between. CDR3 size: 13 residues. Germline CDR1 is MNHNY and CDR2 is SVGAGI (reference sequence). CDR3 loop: CASSYSGANVLTF. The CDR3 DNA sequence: TGTGCCAGCAGTTACTCTGGGGCCAACGTCCTGACTTTC.

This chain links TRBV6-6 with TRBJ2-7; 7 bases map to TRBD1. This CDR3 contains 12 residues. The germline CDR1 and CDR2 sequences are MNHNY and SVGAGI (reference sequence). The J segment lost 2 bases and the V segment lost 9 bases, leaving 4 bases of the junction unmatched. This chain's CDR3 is CASRRGTYEQYF. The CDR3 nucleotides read TGTGCCAGTCGCAGGGGGACCTACGAGCAGTACTTC.

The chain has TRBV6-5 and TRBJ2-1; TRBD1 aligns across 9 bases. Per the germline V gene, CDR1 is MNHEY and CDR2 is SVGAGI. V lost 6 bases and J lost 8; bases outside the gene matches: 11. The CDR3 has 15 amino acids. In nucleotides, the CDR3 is TGTGCCAGCAGCCTAGACAGGGGGACGAGATATGAGCAGTTCTTC. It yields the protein CASSLDRGTRYEQFF.

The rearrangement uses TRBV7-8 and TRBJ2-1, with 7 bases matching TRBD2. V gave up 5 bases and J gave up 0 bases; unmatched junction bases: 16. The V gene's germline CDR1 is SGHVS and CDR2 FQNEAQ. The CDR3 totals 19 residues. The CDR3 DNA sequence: TGTGCCAGCAGCCCACCTGGGCGGGAGAGACCTAGCTCCTACAATGAGCAGTTCTTC. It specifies CASSPPGRERPSSYNEQFF.

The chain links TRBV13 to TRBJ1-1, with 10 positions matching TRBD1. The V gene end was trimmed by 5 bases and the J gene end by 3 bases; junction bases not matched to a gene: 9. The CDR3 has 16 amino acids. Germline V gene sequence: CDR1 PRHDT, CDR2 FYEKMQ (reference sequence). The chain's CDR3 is CASSRAGTGVDTEAFF. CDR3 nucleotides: TGTGCCAGCAGCCGGGCCGGGACAGGGGTCGACACTGAAGCTTTCTTT.